This T cell receptor (beta chain) was recovered during a study of cytomegalovirus exposure and HLA in healthy donors. Researchers ran the PCR with 60 Vbeta and 13 Jbeta primers. The data were produced by immunoSEQ multiplex PCR, yet TCRdb's version contains in-frame clones alone and is incomplete. The sample's table shows 100,000 to 150,000 clones. Comment on this clone: Its target is unknown.

Trimming stripped 3 bases from V and 4 bases from J, with 16 bases between. The CDR3 is 15 residues long. In germline, CDR1 is MNHNS, CDR2 SASEGT. Study-wide findings and caveats: In all likelihood, a cluster of highly shared sequence variants was a sequencing artifact.

The sample comprised PBMCs. The receptor's source is a man aged 18 to 29 in good health and CMV-seronegative. The rearrangement uses TRBV6-1 and TRBJ2-7, with a weak D call TRBD2 (7 bases). As DNA, the CDR3 is TGTGCCAGCAGTGAGTACGGAGGGGGGGGGTACGAGCAGTACTTC. It encodes CASSEYGGGGYEQYF.